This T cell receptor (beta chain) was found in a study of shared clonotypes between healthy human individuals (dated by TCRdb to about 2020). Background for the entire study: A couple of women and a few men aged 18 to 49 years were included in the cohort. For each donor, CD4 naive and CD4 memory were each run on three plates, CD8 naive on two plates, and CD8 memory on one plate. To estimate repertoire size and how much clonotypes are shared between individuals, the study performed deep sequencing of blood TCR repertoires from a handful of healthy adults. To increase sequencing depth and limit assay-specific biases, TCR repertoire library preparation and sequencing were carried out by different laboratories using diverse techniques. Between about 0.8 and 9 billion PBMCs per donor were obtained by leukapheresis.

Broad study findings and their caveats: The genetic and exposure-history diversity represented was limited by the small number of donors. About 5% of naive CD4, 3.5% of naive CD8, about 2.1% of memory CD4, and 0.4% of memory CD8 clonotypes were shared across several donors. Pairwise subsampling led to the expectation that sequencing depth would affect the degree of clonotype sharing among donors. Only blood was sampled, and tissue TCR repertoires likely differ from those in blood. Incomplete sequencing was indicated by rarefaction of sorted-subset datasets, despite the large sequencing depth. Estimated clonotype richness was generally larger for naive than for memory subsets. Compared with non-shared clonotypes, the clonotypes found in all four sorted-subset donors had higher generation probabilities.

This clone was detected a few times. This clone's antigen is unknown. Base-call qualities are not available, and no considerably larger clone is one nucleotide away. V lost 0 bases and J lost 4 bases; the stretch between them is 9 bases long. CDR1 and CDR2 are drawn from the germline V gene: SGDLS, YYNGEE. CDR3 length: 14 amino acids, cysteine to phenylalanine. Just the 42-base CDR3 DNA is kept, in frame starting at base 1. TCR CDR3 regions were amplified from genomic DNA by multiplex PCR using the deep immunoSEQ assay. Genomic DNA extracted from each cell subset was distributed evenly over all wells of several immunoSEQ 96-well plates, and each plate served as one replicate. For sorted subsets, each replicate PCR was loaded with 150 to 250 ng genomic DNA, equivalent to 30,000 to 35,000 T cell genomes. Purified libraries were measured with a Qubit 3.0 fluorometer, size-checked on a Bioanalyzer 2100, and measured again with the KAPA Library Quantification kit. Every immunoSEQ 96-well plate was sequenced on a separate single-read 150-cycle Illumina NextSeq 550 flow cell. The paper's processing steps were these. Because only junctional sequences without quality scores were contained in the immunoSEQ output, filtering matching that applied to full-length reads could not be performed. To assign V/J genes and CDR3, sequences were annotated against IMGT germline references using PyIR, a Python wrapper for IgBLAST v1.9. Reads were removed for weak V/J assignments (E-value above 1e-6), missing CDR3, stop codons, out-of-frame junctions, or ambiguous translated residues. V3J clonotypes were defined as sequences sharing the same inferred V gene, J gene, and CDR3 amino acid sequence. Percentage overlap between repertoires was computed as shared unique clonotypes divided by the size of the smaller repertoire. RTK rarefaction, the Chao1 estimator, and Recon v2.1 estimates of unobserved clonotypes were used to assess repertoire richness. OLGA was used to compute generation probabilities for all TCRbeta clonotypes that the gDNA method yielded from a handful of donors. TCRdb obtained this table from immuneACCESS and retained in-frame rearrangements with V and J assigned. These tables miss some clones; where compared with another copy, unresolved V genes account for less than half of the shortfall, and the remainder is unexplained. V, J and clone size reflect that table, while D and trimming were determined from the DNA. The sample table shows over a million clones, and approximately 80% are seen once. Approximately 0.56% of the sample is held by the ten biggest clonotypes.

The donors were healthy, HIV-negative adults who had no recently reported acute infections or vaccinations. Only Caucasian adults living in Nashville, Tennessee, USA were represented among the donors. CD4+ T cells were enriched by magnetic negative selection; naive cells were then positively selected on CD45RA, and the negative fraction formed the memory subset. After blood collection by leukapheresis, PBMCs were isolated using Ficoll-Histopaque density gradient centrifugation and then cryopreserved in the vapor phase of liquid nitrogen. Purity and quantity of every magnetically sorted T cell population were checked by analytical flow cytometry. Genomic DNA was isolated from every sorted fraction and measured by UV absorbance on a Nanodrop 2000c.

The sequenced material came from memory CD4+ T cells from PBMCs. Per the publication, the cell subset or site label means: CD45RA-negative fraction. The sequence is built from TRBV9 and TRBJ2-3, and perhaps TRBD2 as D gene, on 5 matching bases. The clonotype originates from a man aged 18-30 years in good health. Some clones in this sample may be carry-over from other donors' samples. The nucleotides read TGTGCCAGCAGCGTAGTTGGTAGCGCAGATACGCAGTATTTT. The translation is CASSVVGSADTQYF.